This record looks at one TCR beta chain sequence and its context. The antigen remains unidentified. The assay was immunoSEQ multiplex PCR, and TCRdb's table has in-frame clones only and misses some. The sample includes 82,000 or so clones, 80% to 95% seen only once; the top ten take about 0.6%. The entry originates in a study of OX40 agonist ivuxolimab in advanced cancers. Study overall: Dose-escalation subjects each had hepatocellular carcinoma, melanoma, renal cell or head and neck cancer. From 23 to 79 years was the age range, with a mean of roughly 64 years, and around 84% were male. Study-level results: With doses of 0.1-3.0 mg/kg, partial responders showed among the lowest clonal expansion.

Individuals having autoimmune disease history or systemic immunosuppression were not enrolled. CDR1 and CDR2 from the germline V gene are SGHTA and FQGTGA. V was clipped by 4 bases and J by 7 bases; unmatched bases: 8. The CDR3 totals 14 residues. V usage is TRBV7-3 and J usage is TRBJ1-2; 8 bases fit TRBD1. The clonotype comes from an adult with an advanced solid tumor such as melanoma, head and neck, liver or kidney cancer. Sequencing was performed on CD4+ or CD8+ T cells sorted from blood, taken in a trial of the OX40 agonist ivuxolimab. The CDR3 bases are TGTGCCAGCAGCTCGGACAGGGCATCGAGTGGCTACACCTTC. Its translation is CASSSDRASSGYTF.